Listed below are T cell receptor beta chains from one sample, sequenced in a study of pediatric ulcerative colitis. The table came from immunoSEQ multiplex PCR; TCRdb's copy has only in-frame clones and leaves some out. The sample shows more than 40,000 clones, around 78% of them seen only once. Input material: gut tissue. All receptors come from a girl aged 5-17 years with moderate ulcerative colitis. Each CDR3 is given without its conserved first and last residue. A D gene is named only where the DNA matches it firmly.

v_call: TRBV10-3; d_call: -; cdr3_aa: AISEEATEAF
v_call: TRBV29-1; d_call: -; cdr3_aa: SVQPGTYNEQF
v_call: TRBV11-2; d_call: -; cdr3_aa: ASSLDLNLAFRETQY
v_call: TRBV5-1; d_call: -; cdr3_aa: ASSFGLAGGPSSYNEQF
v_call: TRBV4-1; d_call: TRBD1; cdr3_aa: ASSQGPDRGYQPQH
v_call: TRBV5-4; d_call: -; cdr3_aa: ASSLGLALSYNEQF
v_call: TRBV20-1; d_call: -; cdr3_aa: SARAAEQY
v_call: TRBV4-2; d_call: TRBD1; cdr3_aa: ASSHRQGEGEAF
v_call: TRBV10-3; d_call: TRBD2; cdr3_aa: AISDSSGRAGEQY
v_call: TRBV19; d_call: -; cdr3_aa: ASSIVRAAGELF
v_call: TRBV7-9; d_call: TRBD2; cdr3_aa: ASSSQDLILAGGPRQY
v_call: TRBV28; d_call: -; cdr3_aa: ASSAPGARGYT
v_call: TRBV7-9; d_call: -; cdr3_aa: ASSLKDSGDGYT
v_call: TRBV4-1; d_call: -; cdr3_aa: ASSQERTSLEAF
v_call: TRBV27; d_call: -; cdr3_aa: ASSLIGGHSPLH
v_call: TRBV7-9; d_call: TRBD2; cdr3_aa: ASSLVTSGSYEQY
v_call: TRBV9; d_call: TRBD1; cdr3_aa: ASSARDRDYGYT
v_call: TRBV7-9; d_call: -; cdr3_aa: ASSLVGYEQY
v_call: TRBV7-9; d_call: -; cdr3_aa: ASSFSGEVRPQH
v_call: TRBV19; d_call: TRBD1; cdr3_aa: ASSPARTGAYEQY
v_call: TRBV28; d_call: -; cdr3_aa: ASSFVRLQY
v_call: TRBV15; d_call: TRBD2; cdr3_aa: ATSREGRGDADTQY
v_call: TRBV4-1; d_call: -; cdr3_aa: ASRTGSSGNTIY
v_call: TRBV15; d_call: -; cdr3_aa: ATSRQYDFEAF
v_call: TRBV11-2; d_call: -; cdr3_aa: ASSLGMGFLGGRETQY